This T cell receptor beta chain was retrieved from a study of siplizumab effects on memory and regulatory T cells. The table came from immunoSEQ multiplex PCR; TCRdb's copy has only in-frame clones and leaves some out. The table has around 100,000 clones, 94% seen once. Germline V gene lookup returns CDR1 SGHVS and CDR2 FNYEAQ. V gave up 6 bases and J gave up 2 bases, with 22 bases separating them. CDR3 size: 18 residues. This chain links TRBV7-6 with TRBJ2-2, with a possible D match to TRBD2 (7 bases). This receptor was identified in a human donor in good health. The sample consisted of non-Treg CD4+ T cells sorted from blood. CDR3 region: CASRPTGRGGSNTGELFF. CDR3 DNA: TGTGCCAGCAGACCTACCGGCAGGGGAGGGAGTAACACCGGGGAGCTGTTTTTT.